These 21 T cell receptor beta chains share one sample of origin, sequenced in a study of blood T cells in healthy people across ages (dated by TCRdb to the mid-2010s). Preparation of the library involved 5' RACE. The sequencer listed for this sample is Illumina HiSeq 2500. The second PCR ran for about 7 to 11 cycles and used a J-beta primer mix along with a sample-barcoded 5' primer. TCRdb reprocessed the public reads (quality trimming at Q25 with fastp, clone calling with MiXCR) and kept in-frame beta chains. Entries are consolidated by CDR3 protein sequence, retaining the most common genes and DNA. Counted in this sample were around 1.5 million distinct CDR3 sequences; approximately 32% of them appeared once. The ten top clones hold around 11% of the sample. The sample comprised blood. The source is a woman in her twenties or thirties in good health.

The chain employs TRBV7-2 and TRBJ2-2; TRBD2 might be the D (6 bases). Trimming stripped 9 bases from V and 3 bases from J, with 14 bases between. The CDR3 runs to 14 residues. Looked up from germline, CDR1 is SGHTA and CDR2 is FQGNSA. This CDR3 is CASCSPGDTGELFF. The CDR3 DNA sequence: TGTGCCAGTTGTTCCCCGGGGGACACCGGGGAGCTGTTTTTT.

This clonotype was recorded once. This clone may be a read error of a much larger clone one base away. The rearrangement joins TRBV12-3 or TRBV12-4 to TRBJ1-2; 9 nucleotides agree with TRBD1. This CDR3 comprises 14 residues. The CDR3 is CASSAGTGNYDYTF. CDR3 DNA sequence: TGTGCCAGCAGTGCCGGGACAGGGAACTATGACTACACCTTC.

J is TRBJ2-1 and V is TRBV7-3, with D hard to call. Trimming stripped 6 bases from V and 0 bases from J, with 15 bases between. The CDR3 runs to 16 residues. CDR1 is SGHTA, CDR2 FQGTGA, per germline. The CDR3 sequence: CASRRDPGSSYNEQFF. Written as DNA, the CDR3 is TGTGCCAGCAGACGAGACCCAGGTAGCTCCTACAATGAGCAGTTCTTC.

The V and J genes are TRBV28 and TRBJ2-1, with unresolved D. The CDR3 length is 16 residues. The germline CDR1 and CDR2 sequences are MDHEN and SYDVKM. With 4 bases removed from V and 4 bases from J, the gap between germline ends came to 17 bases. CDR3 residues: CASSSGPHITYNEQFF. The CDR3 region has the DNA TGTGCCAGCAGTTCCGGGCCCCATATCACTTACAATGAGCAGTTCTTC.

The CDR3 region is CASNFTSRAAAGANVLTF. The CDR3 nucleotides read TGTGCCAGCAACTTCACATCAAGGGCGGCGGCGGGGGCCAACGTCCTGACTTTC. The gene calls are TRBV7-9 and TRBJ2-6; the D is unclear. Germline CDR1 and CDR2: SEHNR and FQNEAQ (reference sequence). V gave up 7 bases and J gave up 4 bases, with 23 bases separating them. This CDR3 is built from 18 residues.

Many counts were recorded for this clonotype. The chain couples TRBV29-1 to TRBJ2-1; D is possibly TRBD1 (5 bases). With 4 bases removed from V and 6 bases from J, the gap between germline ends came to 13 bases. Germline loops: CDR1 SQVTM, CDR2 ANQGSEA. The CDR3 contains 13 residues. This CDR3 reads CSVAGRGSNEQFF. CDR3 coding DNA: TGCAGCGTTGCCGGAAGGGGCAGCAATGAGCAGTTCTTC.

Worth noting for this clonotype: At one boundary the junction diverges from the germline segment, which might be a read error. The chain couples TRBV7-2 to TRBJ2-5, with 9 bases lining up with TRBD2. CDR3 length: 16 residues. In germline, CDR1 is SGHTA, CDR2 FQGNSA. The CDR3 sequence is CAGSSRLAESPETQYF. The CDR3 nucleotides are TGTGCCGGCAGCTCCAGACTAGCGGAGTCCCCAGAGACCCAGTACTTC.

For this clonotype: The junction departs from germline at one end; a sequencing error may be responsible. This chain links TRBV5-5 with TRBJ1-2; the D gene is possibly TRBD1 (5 bases). The CDR3 runs 14 residues. CDR1 and CDR2 from the germline V gene are SGHKS and YYEKEE (reference sequence). The CDR3, as DNA: TGTACCAGCAGCTTGACGGGGGGGAGCTATGGCTACACCTTC. Translated, it gives CTSSLTGGSYGYTF.

The rearrangement joins TRBV27 to TRBJ1-6, with D perhaps TRBD1 (5 bases). The CDR3 extends over 13 amino acids. In germline, CDR1 is MNHEY, CDR2 SMNVEV (reference sequence). The ends were cut back, 7 bases at V and 9 bases at J, with 13 bases in the middle. The CDR3 loop is CASKFRGFSPLHF. Here the CDR3 DNA reads TGTGCCAGCAAGTTTAGGGGATTTTCACCCCTCCACTTT.

A few counts support this clonotype. The chain combines TRBV6-6 with TRBJ2-1; no definite D call. The germline V gene encodes CDR1 MNHNY and CDR2 SVGAGI (reference sequence). V was shortened by 5 bases and J by 6 bases, with 14 bases between the two germline ends. The CDR3 has 14 residues. CDR3 protein: CASSRTGYSNEQFF. The CDR3 DNA sequence: TGTGCCAGCAGTAGAACCGGGTATAGCAATGAGCAGTTCTTC.

This clonotype was seen repeatedly, ten times or more. The gene calls are TRBV29-1 and TRBJ2-3; no clear D. Germline values: CDR1 SQVTM, CDR2 ANQGSEA. V was clipped by 3 bases and J by 0 bases, with 13 bases between them. CDR3 length equals 15 residues. The CDR3 nucleotides are TGCAGCGTTGATGGGTGGGATCCTAGCACAGATACGCAGTATTTT. It yields the protein CSVDGWDPSTDTQYF.

CDR3 protein: CASSQVGGISYNEQFF. The CDR3 bases are TGTGCCAGCAGCCAAGTGGGCGGGATCTCCTACAATGAGCAGTTCTTC. The V and J genes are TRBV3-1 and TRBJ2-1, with D possibly TRBD2 on 6 matching bases. CDR1 and CDR2 from the germline V gene are LGHDT and YNNKEL (reference sequence). This CDR3 spans 16 amino acids. The germline V and J ends were trimmed by 1 base and 0 bases, with 10 bases remaining between them.

The chain is built from TRBV2 and TRBJ2-3, with D perhaps TRBD1 (5 bases). The CDR3 is 14 residues long. The germline V gene has CDR1 SNHLY and CDR2 FYNNEI. The V gene lost 7 bases and the J gene lost 0 bases, with 11 bases spanning the gap. The CDR3 here is CASNDKGSTDTQYF. DNA of the CDR3: TGTGCCAGCAACGATAAGGGGAGCACAGATACGCAGTATTTT. Together with reference TRBV2 and TRBJ2-3, the CDR3 gives the full variable domain: EPEVTQTPSHQVTQMGQEVILRCVPISNHLYFYWYRQILGQKVEFLVSFYNNEISEKSEIFDDQFSVERPDGSNFTLKIRSTKLEDSAMYFCASNDKGSTDTQYFGPGTRLTVL.

This clonotype occurred a few times. The chain uses TRBV7-2 and TRBJ2-5; 15 bases fit TRBD2. CDR1 is SGHTA and CDR2 is FQGNSA in the germline V gene. This CDR3 comprises 17 residues. V lost 4 bases to trimming and J lost 5 bases; unmatched junction nucleotides: 8. In nucleotides, the CDR3 is TGTGCCAGCAGCTCGGGACTAGCGGGGGGTACTGTCGAGACCCAGTACTTC. It is translated as CASSSGLAGGTVETQYF.

This clonotype was observed at least ten times. This sequence joins TRBV4-1 and TRBJ1-2; the match to TRBD1 covers 9 bases. With 3 bases clipped from V and 5 bases from J, the junction kept 13 bases outside the gene matches. Germline V lookup: CDR1 MGHRA, CDR2 YSYEKL. This CDR3 has 17 residues. CDR3 nucleotides: TGCGCCAGCAGCCACCTATTTGTGAGGGACAGGGAATATGGCTACACCTTC. It translates to CASSHLFVRDREYGYTF.

This rearrangement joins TRBV28 to TRBJ1-5; TRBD1 might be the D (6 bases). Germline V lookup: CDR1 MDHEN, CDR2 SYDVKM. With 4 bases removed from V and 6 bases from J, the gap between germline ends came to 16 bases. This CDR3 is 15 amino acids long. The CDR3, as DNA: TGTGCCAGCAGTTCCACAGGGTACCGTACTCAGCCCCAGCATTTT. It codes for CASSSTGYRTQPQHF.

This sequence joins TRBV20-1 and TRBJ2-5; D is perhaps TRBD1 (6 bases). In germline, CDR1 is DFQATT, CDR2 SNEGSKA (reference sequence). V was shortened by 5 bases and J by 3 bases, with 13 bases between the two germline ends. The CDR3 contains 13 residues. In nucleotides, the CDR3 is TGCAGTGCTTCTTGGACAGCTAAAGAGACCCAGTACTTC. Translation gives CSASWTAKETQYF.

The sample holds many counts of this clonotype. The junction differs from germline at one of its ends, possibly a read error. The J gene is TRBJ1-5, the V gene TRBV12-3 or TRBV12-4; no firm D call. There are 13 residues in the CDR3. Written as DNA, the CDR3 is TGTGCCAGCAGCTTAGCTCGGGGTCAGCCCCAGCATTTT. It encodes CASSLARGQPQHF.

As regards this clonotype: At one boundary the junction diverges from the germline segment, which might be a read error. This chain uses TRBV12-3 or TRBV12-4 with TRBJ1-2, with unresolved D. The CDR3 contains 13 residues. In DNA form, the CDR3 reads TGTGCCAGCAGTTTAAGCGTAAACTATGGCTGCACCTTC. This encodes CASSLSVNYGCTF.

The chain is built from TRBV25-1 and TRBJ2-2, with D tentatively TRBD1 (7 bases). The germline gives CDR1 MGHDK, CDR2 SYGVNS. V shed 3 bases and J shed 4 bases, with 21 bases lying between them. The CDR3 has 18 amino acids. DNA of the CDR3: TGTGCCAGCAGTGATTCCAGCCCCGGCAGGGGGGCCACCGGGGAGCTGTTTTTT. Translated: CASSDSSPGRGATGELFF.

This clonotype has a handful of counts. The chain's CDR3 is CATSERGVSGTDTQYF. As DNA, the CDR3 is TGTGCCACCAGTGAAAGGGGTGTGTCGGGGACAGATACGCAGTATTTT. J is TRBJ2-3 and V is TRBV24-1; either TRBD1 or TRBD2 may supply D (5 bases each). The length of the CDR3 is 16 residues. Germline V gene data show CDR1 as KGHDR and CDR2 as SFDVKD. Trimming left V 4 bases short and J 3 bases short, with 16 bases between.